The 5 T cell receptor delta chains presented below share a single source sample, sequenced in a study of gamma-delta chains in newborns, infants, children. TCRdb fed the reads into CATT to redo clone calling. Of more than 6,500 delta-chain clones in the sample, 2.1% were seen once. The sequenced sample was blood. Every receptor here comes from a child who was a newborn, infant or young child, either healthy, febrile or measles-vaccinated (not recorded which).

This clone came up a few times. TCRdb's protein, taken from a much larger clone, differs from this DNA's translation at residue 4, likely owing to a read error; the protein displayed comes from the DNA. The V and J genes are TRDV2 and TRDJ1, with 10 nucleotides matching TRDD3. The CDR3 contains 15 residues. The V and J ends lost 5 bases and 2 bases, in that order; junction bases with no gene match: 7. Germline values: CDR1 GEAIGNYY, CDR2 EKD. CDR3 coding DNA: TGTGCCTGTGGCTCGTTACTGGGGGATACCGATAAACTCATCTTT. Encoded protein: CACGSLLGDTDKLIF.

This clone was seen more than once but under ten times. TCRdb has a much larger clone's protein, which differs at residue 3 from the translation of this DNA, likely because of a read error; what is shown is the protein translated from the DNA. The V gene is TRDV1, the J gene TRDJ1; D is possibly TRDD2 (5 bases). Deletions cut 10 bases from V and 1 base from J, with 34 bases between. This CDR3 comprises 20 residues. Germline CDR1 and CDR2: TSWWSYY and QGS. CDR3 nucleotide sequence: TGTGCTCATGTCGACCAACTTCCGTACCCCCGGGGCACTCTCACCGATAAACTCATCTTT. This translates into CAHVDQLPYPRGTLTDKLIF.

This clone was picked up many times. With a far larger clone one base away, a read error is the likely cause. CDR3 in amino acids: CACGSTGGYSWDTRQMFF. The CDR3 nucleotides are TGTGCCTGTGGCAGTACTGGGGGATACTCCTGGGACACCCGACAGATGTTTTTC. This chain links TRDV2 with TRDJ3; the match to TRDD3 covers 11 bases. The CDR3 contains 18 residues. V was pared by 5 bases and J by 0 bases, with 5 bases of the junction left unmatched. Per germline, CDR1 GEAIGNYY and CDR2 EKD.

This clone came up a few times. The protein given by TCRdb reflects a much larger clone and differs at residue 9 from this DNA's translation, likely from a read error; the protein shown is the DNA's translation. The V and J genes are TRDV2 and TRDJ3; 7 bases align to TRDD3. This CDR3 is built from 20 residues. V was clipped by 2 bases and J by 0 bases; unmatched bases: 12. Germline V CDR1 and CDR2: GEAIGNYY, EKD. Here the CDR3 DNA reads TGTGCCTGTGACAACCATGGGGATATCCCCCGCTCCTGGGACACCCGACAGATGTTTTTC. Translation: CACDNHGDIPRSWDTRQMFF.

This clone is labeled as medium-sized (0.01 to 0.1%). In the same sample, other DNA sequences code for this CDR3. The CDR3 loop is CALGELPNDVTGGSYTDKLIF. The CDR3 DNA reads as TGTGCTCTTGGGGAACTCCCCAACGACGTGACTGGGGGATCCTACACCGATAAACTCATCTTT. The chain joins TRDV1 to TRDJ1, with 10 bases lining up with TRDD3. The CDR3 runs to 21 residues. V shed 0 bases and J 0 bases; nucleotides not matched to a gene: 16. Germline V CDR1 and CDR2: TSWWSYY, QGS.